This TCR beta chain was observed in a study of T cell responses to AZD1222 COVID-19 vaccine. Study-wide findings and caveats: The CD4 TCRs associated with vaccination extended across spike and predominated at 160-218 and 743-854. Among AZD1222 vaccinees, only five or six were seropositive at baseline. Clonal diversity was possibly underestimated, and white British individuals and females predominated among donors.

The analysis combined second doses at about 4 or about 12 weeks. Some clones are missing from TCRdb's copy, which holds only in-frame ones; the method was immunoSEQ multiplex PCR. Of about 130,000 clones in the sample, 70% to 90% are singletons; the top ten hold over 8%. V lost 2 bases, J lost 4 bases, and 18 bases lay in between. CDR3 length: 16 amino acids. Germline-derived CDR1 and CDR2 are MNHNS and SASEGT. Comments on this clone: The antigen is undetermined.

The clonotype was recovered from an adult who received the AZD1222 COVID-19 vaccine. The rearrangement uses TRBV6-1 and TRBJ2-7; the D gene is possibly TRBD1 (6 bases). The material was peripheral blood, obtained 28 days after the second AZD1222 dose. The CDR3 DNA sequence: TGTGCCAGCAGTGAACCCCGTGGCAGGGGAACGTACGAGCAGTACTTC. Its translation: CASSEPRGRGTYEQYF.